Listed below are T cell receptor beta chains from one sample, sequenced in a study of Tregs in tolerant kidney transplant recipients. Clones were read by immunoSEQ multiplex PCR, and TCRdb kept only the in-frame ones, dropping some. The data hold about 81,000 clones, with roughly nine tenths observed a single time. Source: CD4+ T cells from blood (PBMCs), taken 24 months after the transplant. Every receptor here comes from a human patient who received a combined kidney and bone marrow transplant. T cells may partly derive from the graft donor. The CDR3 runs from the conserved cysteine through the conserved F or W. The D gene is left open where the match is weak. Clone sizes are given selectively: once, few, many, or a class where the clone is expanded.

TGTGCCAGCAGCCCTTTACGGGAGGCCACCGGGGAGCTGTTTTTT CASSPLREATGELFF TRBJ2-2 - TRBD2 TRBV4-2
TGCGCCAGCAGCCCGGGCCGAGGACTAGCGGGGGGAACTAGCACAGATACGCAGTATTTT CASSPGRGLAGGTSTDTQYF TRBJ2-3 - TRBD2 TRBV5-1
TGTGCCACCTCGGAGAGGGTTAGCTCCTACGAGCAGTACTTC CATSERVSSYEQYF TRBJ2-7 - - TRBV19
TGCGCCAGCAGCCAAGATTTCCTAGACTCAGATACGCAGTATTTT CASSQDFLDSDTQYF TRBJ2-3 - - TRBV4-3
TGTGCCAGCAGCTTACTTCTCGGGAGGGCCACAGATACGCAGTATTTT CASSLLLGRATDTQYF TRBJ2-3 - TRBD2 TRBV13
TGTGCCAGCAGTTTCCTTAGCGGGAGGTCCTACGAGCAGTACTTC CASSFLSGRSYEQYF TRBJ2-7 - TRBD2 TRBV27
TGTGCCATGAGACGGACTAGTTCTGGCACAGATACGCAGTATTTT CAMRRTSSGTDTQYF TRBJ2-3 - TRBD2 TRBV10-3
TGTGCCAGCAGCGTAGTGGCTGATAACTACGAGCAGTACTTC CASSVVADNYEQYF TRBJ2-7 - - TRBV9
TGTGCCAGCAGCCAATGGGGGGATCCGGGAGATGAGCAGTTCTTC CASSQWGDPGDEQFF TRBJ2-1 - - TRBV7-2
TGTGCCAGCAGTCTCAGGGGATACTTTGAAAAACTGTTTTTT CASSLRGYFEKLFF TRBJ1-4 - - TRBV28
TGTGCCAGCAGTCTCGGGATGCCCTCTAATCAGCCCCAGCATTTT CASSLGMPSNQPQHF TRBJ1-5 - - TRBV11-2
TGTGCCAGCAGCGGACAGGGAATAGGAGAGACCCAGTACTTC CASSGQGIGETQYF TRBJ2-5 - TRBD1 TRBV2
TGTGCCTGGGGACCGGGACAGGTTATCTATGGCTACACCTTC CAWGPGQVIYGYTF TRBJ1-2 - TRBD1 TRBV30
TGCGCCAGCAGCCACCAAGAAAACCGGGAGACCCAGTACTTC CASSHQENRETQYF TRBJ2-5 - - TRBV4-1
TGTGCCAGCAGATTAACTAGTTCACCCCTCCACTTT CASRLTSSPLHF TRBJ1-6 - - TRBV28
TGTGCCAGCAGTTTCCTTCGACAGGGGTCTTTGCATGAGCAGTTCTTC CASSFLRQGSLHEQFF TRBJ2-1 - TRBD1 TRBV6-5
TGTGCTAGTGGTCCCATCGGGGTAGCGAACACCGGGGAGCTGTTTTTT CASGPIGVANTGELFF TRBJ2-2 - - TRBV12-5
TGTGCCAGCAGCTTTAACAGGGGAGTTGAAGCTTTCTTT CASSFNRGVEAFF TRBJ1-1 - TRBD1 TRBV7-9
TGTGCCAGCCAGGGACAGCACAATCAGCCCCAGCATTTT CASQGQHNQPQHF TRBJ1-5 - TRBD1 TRBV18
TGTGCCAGCAGCCAGGGAACAATGAACACTGAAGCTTTCTTT CASSQGTMNTEAFF TRBJ1-1 - - TRBV25-1
TGTGCCAGCAACAGAGGACGGCTGTCTAGCGAATACGAGCAGTACTTC CASNRGRLSSEYEQYF TRBJ2-7 - - TRBV21-1
TGTGCCAGCAGCCAAGCGCGGAACTACAATGAGCAGTTCTTC CASSQARNYNEQFF TRBJ2-1 - - TRBV4-2
TGCGCCAGTCGGGGACTAGCGGGGGGGAGCTCCTACAATGAGCAGTTCTTC CASRGLAGGSSYNEQFF TRBJ2-1 - TRBD2 TRBV5-1
TGTGCCATCAGTGCGAGGGCCCAAAGGAATGAGCAGTTCTTC CAISARAQRNEQFF TRBJ2-1 - - TRBV10-3
TGTGCCAGCAGTGACTCGGGTGGGGGGTCCTCTGGAAACACCATATATTTT CASSDSGGGSSGNTIYF TRBJ1-3 - - TRBV6-4
TGTGCCAGCAGCCGTACAGGGGGAAAGATTCCATACCCCAACTACGGCTACACCTTC CASSRTGGKIPYPNYGYTF TRBJ1-2 - TRBD1 TRBV14
TGTGCCAGCAGTACGGGATTCCGGGCTGGGACCCAGTACTTC CASSTGFRAGTQYF TRBJ2-5 once - TRBV6-5
TGTGCCAGCAGCCAAGCTAGCGGGAAGGGGCAGGAGACCCAGTACTTC CASSQASGKGQETQYF TRBJ2-5 once TRBD2 TRBV4-2
TGTGCCAGCAGTCCGGGGACAGGGGCCTACAATGAGCAGTTCTTC CASSPGTGAYNEQFF TRBJ2-1 once TRBD1 TRBV7-7
TGTGCCAGCAGCCCGGGGGGGGGAGCTAATGAAAAACTGTTTTTT CASSPGGGANEKLFF TRBJ1-4 - - TRBV5-5
TGTGCCAGCAGCGTAGACGGAGGGCCTGGAAACACCATATATTTT CASSVDGGPGNTIYF TRBJ1-3 - - TRBV9
TGTGCCAGCAGCTTGGGTCCGGGACTAGCGACGAATGAGCAGTTCTTC CASSLGPGLATNEQFF TRBJ2-1 - TRBD2 TRBV5-5
TGCGCCAGCAGCTCAGCGGGGCACTACGAGCAGTACTTC CASSSAGHYEQYF TRBJ2-7 - TRBD2 TRBV5-1
TGTGCCACCAGCAGAGACAAAGAACTAGCGGTCTACGAGCAGTACTTC CATSRDKELAVYEQYF TRBJ2-7 - TRBD2 TRBV15
TGTGCCAGCAGTCGACAGGGGTACTCCTACAATGAGCAGTTCTTC CASSRQGYSYNEQFF TRBJ2-1 - TRBD1 TRBV6-1
TGTGCCATCAGTCGAACCAGGGGGAAGAACACTGAAGCTTTCTTT CAISRTRGKNTEAFF TRBJ1-1 - TRBD1 TRBV10-3
TGTGCCAGCAGCTCCCTTCGGGAGGGTAGTAGGAATGAGCAGTTCTTC CASSSLREGSRNEQFF TRBJ2-1 once TRBD2 TRBV11-2
TGTGCCAGCAGTGGCCCGGTATATACGCAGTATTTT CASSGPVYTQYF TRBJ2-3 - - TRBV25-1
TGCGCCAGCAGCTTGGGACAGGCCCCCTACGAGCAGTACTTC CASSLGQAPYEQYF TRBJ2-7 few - TRBV5-1
TGTGCCAGCAGCACCGGACTAGCCCGCCGGGAGCGGCAGTATTTT CASSTGLARRERQYF TRBJ2-3 - TRBD2 TRBV5-6
TGTGCCAGCAGCTTAACGCTGGGGGAACAGGGGAACTATGGCTACACCTTC CASSLTLGEQGNYGYTF TRBJ1-2 - TRBD1 TRBV11-2
TGTACCAGCAGCTTGTCCAGGGCGTCGGGTAACTATGGCTACACCTTC CTSSLSRASGNYGYTF TRBJ1-2 once - TRBV5-6
TGTGCCAGCAGCAAACCGGGATTGAGTATTTGCACCTACAATGAGCAGTTCTTC CASSKPGLSICTYNEQFF TRBJ2-1 - - TRBV21-1
TGTGCCAGCAGCTCCCGGGACAGGGTTTCTGCTGAAGCTTTCTTT CASSSRDRVSAEAFF TRBJ1-1 - TRBD1 TRBV5-5
TGTGCCAGCAGCTTAGACAGGGGGCGGACTAATGAAAAACTGTTTTTT CASSLDRGRTNEKLFF TRBJ1-4 - TRBD1 TRBV7-2
TGTGCCAGCACCCCCGGGGGGGGAGATGGGGCCAACGTCCTGACTTTC CASTPGGGDGANVLTF TRBJ2-6 - TRBD2 TRBV2
TGTGCCAGCAGCCCGATCGGCGGGAGGGCTGCAGATACGCAGTATTTT CASSPIGGRAADTQYF TRBJ2-3 - TRBD2 TRBV7-2
TGTGCCAGTAGCAGCAACAGGGGCTCCTACGAGCAGTACTTC CASSSNRGSYEQYF TRBJ2-7 once TRBD1 TRBV19
TGCGCCAGCAGCTTGGTTGCGGGGGCCCATGAGCAGTTCTTC CASSLVAGAHEQFF TRBJ2-1 once - TRBV5-1
TGTGCCAGCAGCTTGGGGGGGAGGGTCTTGCGGGAGCAGTACTTC CASSLGGRVLREQYF TRBJ2-7 - TRBD2 TRBV11-3
TGCGCCAGCAGCTGGACAGGGGCAGATGTCACCGGGGAGCTGTTTTTT CASSWTGADVTGELFF TRBJ2-2 - TRBD1 TRBV5-1
TGTGCCAGCAGCTCCGGACTAGCGGGGGGGAGCACAGATACGCAGTATTTT CASSSGLAGGSTDTQYF TRBJ2-3 - TRBD2 TRBV11-1
TGTGCCAGCAGCTTAGACTCCGGGAGCTACAATGAGCAGTTCTTC CASSLDSGSYNEQFF TRBJ2-1 - - TRBV7-9
TGCAGCGTCTCACGGGGAGGGAACGCTGGAAACACCATATATTTT CSVSRGGNAGNTIYF TRBJ1-3 - - TRBV29-1
TGTGCCAGTAAGGACGGGGGGGCTTTGGATACGCAGTATTTT CASKDGGALDTQYF TRBJ2-3 - TRBD2 TRBV19
TGTGCCAGCAGCCATGGACAGGGCCTCTCTGGGGCCAACGTCCTGACTTTC CASSHGQGLSGANVLTF TRBJ2-6 - TRBD1 TRBV14
TGCGCCAGCAGCTGGGCCCCGGGCGGACAGGGGAGCAGGGTGCAGTACTTC CASSWAPGGQGSRVQYF TRBJ2-7 - TRBD1 TRBV5-1